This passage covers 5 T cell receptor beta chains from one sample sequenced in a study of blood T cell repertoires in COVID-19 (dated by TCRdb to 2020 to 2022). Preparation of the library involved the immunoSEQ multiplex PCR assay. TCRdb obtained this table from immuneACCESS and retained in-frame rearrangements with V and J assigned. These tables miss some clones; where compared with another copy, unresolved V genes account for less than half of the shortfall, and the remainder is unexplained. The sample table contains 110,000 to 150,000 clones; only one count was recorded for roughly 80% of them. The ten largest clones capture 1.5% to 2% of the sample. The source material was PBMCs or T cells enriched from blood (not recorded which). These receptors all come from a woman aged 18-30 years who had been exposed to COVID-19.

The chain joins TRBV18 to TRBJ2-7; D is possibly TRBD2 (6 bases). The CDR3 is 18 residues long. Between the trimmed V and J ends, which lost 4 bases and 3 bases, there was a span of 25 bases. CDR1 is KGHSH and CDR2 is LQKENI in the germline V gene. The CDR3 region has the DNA TGTGCCAGCTCACTGTTGCCGGGACTCCAAATGTTAGACTACGAGCAGTACTTC. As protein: CASSLLPGLQMLDYEQYF. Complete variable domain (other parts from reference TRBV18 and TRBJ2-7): NAGVMQNPRHLVRRRGQEARLRCSPMKGHSHVYWYRQLPEEGLKFMVYLQKENIIDESGMPKERFSAEFPKEGPSILRIQQVVRGDSAAYFCASSLLPGLQMLDYEQYFGPGTRLTVT.

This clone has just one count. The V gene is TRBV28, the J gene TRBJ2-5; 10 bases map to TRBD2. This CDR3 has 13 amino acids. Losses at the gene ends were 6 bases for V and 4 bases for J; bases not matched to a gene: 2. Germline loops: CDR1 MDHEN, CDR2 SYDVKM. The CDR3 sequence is CASRASGRETQYF. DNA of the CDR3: TGTGCCAGCAGGGCTAGCGGGAGAGAGACCCAGTACTTC.

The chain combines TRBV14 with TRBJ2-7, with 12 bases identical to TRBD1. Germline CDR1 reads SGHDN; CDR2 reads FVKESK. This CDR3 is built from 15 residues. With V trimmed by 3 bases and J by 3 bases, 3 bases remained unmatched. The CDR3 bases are TGTGCCAGCAGCCATGGGACAGGGGGCTTCTACGAGCAGTACTTC. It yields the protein CASSHGTGGFYEQYF.

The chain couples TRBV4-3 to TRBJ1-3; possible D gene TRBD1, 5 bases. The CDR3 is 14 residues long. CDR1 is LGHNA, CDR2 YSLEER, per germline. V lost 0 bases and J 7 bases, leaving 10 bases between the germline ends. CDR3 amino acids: CASSQESQGNTIYF. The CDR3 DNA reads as TGCGCCAGCAGCCAAGAATCTCAGGGCAACACCATATATTTT.

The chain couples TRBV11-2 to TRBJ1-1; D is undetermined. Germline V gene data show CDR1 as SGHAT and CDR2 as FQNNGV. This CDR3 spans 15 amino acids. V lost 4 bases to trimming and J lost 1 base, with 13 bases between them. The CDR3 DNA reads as TGTGCCAGCAGCTCGACTAAGGGAGGGAACACTGAAGCTTTCTTT. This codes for CASSSTKGGNTEAFF. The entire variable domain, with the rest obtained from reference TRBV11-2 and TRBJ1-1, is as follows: EAGVAQSPRYKIIEKRQSVAFWCNPISGHATLYWYQQILGQGPKLLIQFQNNGVVDDSQLPKDRFSAERLKGVDSTLKIQPAKLEDSAVYLCASSSTKGGNTEAFFGQGTRLTVV.